This entry describes one T cell receptor beta chain. This sample stems from a study of CD8 T cells in Susac syndrome. Sequencing of TCR beta covered CD8+ and CD4+ T cells obtained from blood. Through negative isolation, CD4+ and CD8+ T cells were obtained, while TEMRA cells were enriched using FACS. The CDR3 loop spans 15 amino acids. Looked up from germline, CDR1 is SGHTS and CDR2 is YDEGEE. Trimming shortened V by 2 bases and J by 0 bases, and 9 bases separated the two germline ends. Reverse transcription of roughly 0.45 to 1 ug RNA used random hexamers. By means of immunoSEQ multiplex PCR, TCR beta CDR3 spanning 54 Vbeta and 13 Jbeta underwent amplification. Using its own MiXCR run on the immunoSEQ multiplex PCR reads, TCRdb lists one record per CDR3 protein. Here the sample spans roughly 330,000 distinct CDR3 sequences, approximately 90% being singletons.

The origin of this receptor is a human donor with multiple sclerosis. J is TRBJ1-5 and V is TRBV5-8; a weak D match, TRBD1 (6 bases). Sequenced: CD4+ T cells from PBMCs. This CDR3 is CASSLWDTSNQPQHF. In DNA, the CDR3 is TGTGCCAGCAGCTTATGGGACACTAGCAATCAGCCCCAGCATTTT.